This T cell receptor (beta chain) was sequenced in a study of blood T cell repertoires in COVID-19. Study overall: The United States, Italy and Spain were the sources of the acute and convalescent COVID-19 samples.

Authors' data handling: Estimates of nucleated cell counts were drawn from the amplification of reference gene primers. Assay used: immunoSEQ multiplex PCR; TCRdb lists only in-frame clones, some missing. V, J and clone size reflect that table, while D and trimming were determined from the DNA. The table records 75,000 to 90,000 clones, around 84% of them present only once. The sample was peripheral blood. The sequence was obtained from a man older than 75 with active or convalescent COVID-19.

The CDR3 DNA reads as TGTGCCAGCAGCCGAGGACTCAACAATGAGCAGTTCTTC. Amino acid sequence: CASSRGLNNEQFF. The chain employs TRBV5-4 and TRBJ2-1; a possible D gene is TRBD2 (5 bases). V lost 4 bases to trimming and J lost 5 bases, with 10 bases between them. The CDR3 loop spans 13 amino acids. The germline V gene encodes CDR1 SGHNT and CDR2 YYREEE (reference sequence).